This TCR beta chain was sequenced in a study of blood T cell repertoires in COVID-19. Study context: Collection of acute and convalescent COVID-19 samples took place in the United States, Italy and Spain. T cells, B-cell-depleted T cells, or PBMCs supplied cDNA or gDNA.

With 0 bases removed from V and 7 bases from J, the gap between germline ends came to 13 bases. Germline CDR1 SGHRS, CDR2 YFSETQ. The CDR3 covers 14 residues. In the source study's methods: Quantification of nucleated cells was approximated via reference gene primer amplification. Produced via immunoSEQ multiplex PCR; TCRdb's table is partial and in-frame only. The V and J calls and clone size come from that table; D and trimming were worked out from the DNA. The sample consists of 150,000 to 200,000 clones, about 85% of them appearing once. The genes are TRBV5-1 and TRBJ2-5; maybe TRBD2 (6 bases). The sequenced sample was peripheral blood. The TCR originated in a man aged 55-75 years with acute or convalescent COVID-19. The CDR3 here is CASSLDDPGGTQYF. CDR3 coding DNA: TGCGCCAGCAGCTTGGACGACCCCGGGGGGACCCAGTACTTC.